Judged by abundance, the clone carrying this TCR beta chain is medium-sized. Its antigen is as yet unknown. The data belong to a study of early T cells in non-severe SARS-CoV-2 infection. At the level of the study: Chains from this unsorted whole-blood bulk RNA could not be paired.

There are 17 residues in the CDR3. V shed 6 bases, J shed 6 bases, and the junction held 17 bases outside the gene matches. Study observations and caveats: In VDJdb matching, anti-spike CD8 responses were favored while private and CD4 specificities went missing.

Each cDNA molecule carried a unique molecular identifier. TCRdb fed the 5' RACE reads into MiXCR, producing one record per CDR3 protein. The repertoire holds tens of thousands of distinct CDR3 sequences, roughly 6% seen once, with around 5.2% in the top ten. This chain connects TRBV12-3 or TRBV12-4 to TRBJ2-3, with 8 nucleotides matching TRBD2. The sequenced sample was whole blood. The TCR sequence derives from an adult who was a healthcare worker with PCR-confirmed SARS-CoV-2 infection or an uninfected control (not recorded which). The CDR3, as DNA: TGTGCCAGCAGCTCATATGGGATAGCGGGGATCGGGGATACGCAGTATTTT. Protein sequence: CASSSYGIAGIGDTQYF.